This paragraph reports one TCR beta chain. The antigen is not known. Primers: 60 Vbeta forward and 13 Jbeta reverse. Sequencing used immunoSEQ multiplex PCR; TCRdb keeps in-frame clones, though not all of them. The table has 170,000 or so clones, about 73% seen once. This specimen comes from a study of cytomegalovirus exposure and HLA in healthy donors. Regarding the study as a whole: When presence/absence was analysed, sequencing depth was taken to be roughly uniform across donors. In a later analysis, common viral pathogens appeared linked to several of the most significant clusters. Reportedly, a later analysis found an Asian-associated ancestry cluster had fewer N-insertions than the approximately 670-donor mean.

This CDR3 spans 14 amino acids. Germline V gives CDR1 MGHDK, CDR2 SYGVNS. Between the trimmed V and J ends, which lost 3 bases and 6 bases, there was a span of 13 bases. The sequencing input was PBMCs. The TCR originated in a woman aged 45-60 years in good health and CMV-seropositive. The rearrangement joins TRBV25-1 to TRBJ2-3; TRBD1 might be the D (5 bases). The CDR3 nucleotides are TGTGCCAGCAGTGAGTACAGGAATTCGGATACGCAGTATTTT. Amino acids: CASSEYRNSDTQYF.